The 21 T cell receptor beta chains below were found in one sample sequenced in a study of cytomegalovirus exposure and HLA in healthy donors. The PCR used 60 Vbeta and 13 Jbeta primers. Repertoires were generated with immunoSEQ multiplex PCR, while TCRdb's copy carries only in-frame clones and drops some. The sample has 41,000 or so clones. The sample comprised PBMCs. These receptors all stem from a man aged 25-45 years in good health and CMV-seronegative.

V is TRBV4-1 and J is TRBJ2-2; D unresolved. The CDR3 has 18 residues. Germline CDR1 and CDR2: MGHRA and YSYEKL. V was clipped by 6 bases and J by 3 bases, with 23 bases between them. CDR3: CASSEHLIGEVDTGELFF. The DNA for the CDR3 is TGCGCCAGCAGTGAGCATCTGATAGGAGAAGTCGACACCGGGGAGCTGTTTTTT.

The chain is built from TRBV19 and TRBJ2-7, with a weak D call TRBD2 (6 bases). This CDR3 has 14 residues. Germline V gene data show CDR1 as LNHDA and CDR2 as SQIVND (reference sequence). V shed 5 bases and J shed 4 bases, with 15 bases lying between them. In DNA, the CDR3 is TGTGCCAGTAGTTCCCGGGACGGAGGGTACGAGCAGTACTTC. It encodes CASSSRDGGYEQYF.

J is TRBJ2-7 and V is TRBV11-2; D uncertain. Looked up from germline, CDR1 is SGHAT and CDR2 is FQNNGV. The CDR3 has 14 amino acids. Deletions cut 3 bases from V and 2 bases from J, with 11 bases between. Here the CDR3 reads CASSFISVPYEQYF. Written as DNA, the CDR3 is TGTGCCAGCAGCTTTATCTCAGTTCCCTACGAGCAGTACTTC.

V gene TRBV29-1 combines with J gene TRBJ1-5; 10 bases agree with TRBD1. CDR1 SQVTM and CDR2 ANQGSEA come from the germline V gene. CDR3 length: 15 residues. V shed 4 bases, J shed 6 bases, and the junction held 9 bases outside the gene matches. CDR3 protein: CSVVVGQGLSQPQHF. CDR3 nucleotide sequence: TGCAGCGTTGTGGTGGGACAGGGGTTATCTCAGCCCCAGCATTTT.

The chain is built from TRBV18 and TRBJ2-2; D gene ambiguous. Germline assignment: CDR1 KGHSH and CDR2 LQKENI. This CDR3 is 13 amino acids long. V was clipped by 6 bases and J by 5 bases, with 10 bases between them. The CDR3 DNA reads TGTGCCAGCTCCCCTGTGTCGACCGGGGAGCTGTTTTTT. Its protein is CASSPVSTGELFF.

The chain is built from TRBV7-9 and TRBJ1-6; D unclear. CDR1 and CDR2 from the germline V gene are SEHNR and FQNEAQ (reference sequence). The CDR3 has 15 residues. The V end was cut by 1 base, the J end by 8 bases, with 12 bases between. The CDR3 DNA reads as TGTGCCAGCAGCTTAGGGTCGGTTAATGATTCACCCCTCCACTTT. It codes for CASSLGSVNDSPLHF.

The rearrangement joins TRBV11-2 to TRBJ2-7; 8 positions match TRBD1. Trimming removed 5 bases from V and 3 bases from J; junction bases left unmatched: 6. There are 14 residues in the CDR3. In germline, CDR1 is SGHAT, CDR2 FQNNGV. The CDR3 region is CASSPMGQVYEQYF. In DNA, the CDR3 is TGTGCCAGCAGCCCGATGGGACAGGTCTACGAGCAGTACTTC.

V gene TRBV19 combines with J gene TRBJ2-3; 11 nucleotides align to TRBD1. The V gene's germline CDR1 is LNHDA and CDR2 SQIVND (reference sequence). The CDR3 consists of 16 residues. V lost 6 bases and J lost 2; bases outside the gene matches: 7. CDR3 amino acids: CASRRTGGPYTDTQYF. Here the CDR3 DNA reads TGTGCCAGTAGACGGACAGGGGGCCCCTACACAGATACGCAGTATTTT.

J is TRBJ2-5 and V is TRBV5-6, with D unclear. The end of the DNA is better explained by TRBJ2-7, so the J call may be wrong. The CDR3 runs to 13 residues. Germline V CDR1 and CDR2: SGHDT, YYEEEE. Here the CDR3 reads CASSFVGSYEQYF. CDR3 bases: TGTGCCAGCAGCTTTGTGGGCTCCTACGAGCAGTACTTC.

The V gene is TRBV5-5, the J gene TRBJ2-7; TRBD2 aligns across 11 bases. This CDR3 contains 14 residues. With 6 bases clipped from V and 4 bases from J, the junction kept 6 bases outside the gene matches. Looked up from germline, CDR1 is SGHKS and CDR2 is YYEKEE (reference sequence). The CDR3 is CASTSGTSGYEQYF. The CDR3 region has the DNA TGTGCCAGCACCTCCGGGACTAGCGGATACGAGCAGTACTTC.

Here the CDR3 DNA reads TGTGCCAGCAGCAAACAGGGTCATCAGCCCCAGCATTTT. It yields the protein CASSKQGHQPQHF. V is TRBV27 and J is TRBJ1-5; TRBD1 is a possible D gene (6 bases). CDR1 is MNHEY, CDR2 SMNVEV, per germline (reference sequence). V gave up 6 bases and J gave up 5 bases, with 11 bases separating them. CDR3 length: 13 residues.

V usage is TRBV7-3 and J usage is TRBJ1-2; 8 bases fit TRBD1. The CDR3 has 13 amino acids. The germline V gene has CDR1 SGHTA and CDR2 FQGTGA. Trimming cost V 5 bases and J 4 bases; bases outside gene matches: 3. Written as DNA, the CDR3 is TGTGCCAGCAGCCCAGGGACAGGCTATGGCTACACCTTC. It specifies CASSPGTGYGYTF.

The chain is built from TRBV10-3 and TRBJ1-4, with 9 bases fitting TRBD1. J was trimmed by 6 bases and V by 6 bases; bases with no gene match: 5. The length of the CDR3 is 14 residues. Germline CDR1 reads ENHRY; CDR2 reads SYGVKD. CDR3 DNA: TGTGCCATCAGGAAGGGACAGGGAGATGAAAAACTGTTTTTT. It specifies CAIRKGQGDEKLFF.

J is TRBJ2-1 and V is TRBV2, with 10 bases that match TRBD1. Germline V lookup: CDR1 SNHLY, CDR2 FYNNEI. The length of the CDR3 is 15 residues. The trim removed 6 bases at V and 2 bases at J, leaving 4 bases unmatched. CDR3 sequence: CASRKGQGTYNEQFF. The CDR3 DNA is TGTGCCAGCAGAAAGGGACAGGGGACCTACAATGAGCAGTTCTTC.

The chain has TRBV27 and TRBJ1-1; 9 positions agree with TRBD1. The CDR3 length is 14 residues. V lost 6 bases, J lost 7 bases, and 9 bases stayed unmatched. The germline CDR1 and CDR2 sequences are MNHEY and SMNVEV (reference sequence). CDR3 region: CASRGTGTRGEAFF. DNA for the CDR3: TGTGCCAGCAGGGGGACAGGGACAAGGGGTGAAGCTTTCTTT.

DNA of the CDR3: TGTGCCAGCAAGAGGACAGGGTTAATCAATCAGCCCCAGCATTTT. It is translated as CASKRTGLINQPQHF. The V and J genes are TRBV6-5 and TRBJ1-5, with 8 bases aligning to TRBD1. The CDR3 is 15 residues long. CDR1 is MNHEY and CDR2 is SVGAGI in the germline V gene. Trimming at V came to 7 bases and at J to 3 bases, leaving 8 bases not matched to a gene.

This rearrangement joins TRBV20-1 to TRBJ2-5; D possibly corresponds to TRBD1 (6 bases). TRBJ2-7 explains the end of the DNA better; the J call may be wrong. The CDR3 consists of 11 residues. Looked up from germline, CDR1 is DFQATT and CDR2 is SNEGSKA (reference sequence). Here the CDR3 DNA reads TGCAGTGCTCCCCAGGGGTACGAGCAGTACTTC. Protein product: CSAPQGYEQYF.

The gene calls are TRBV19 and TRBJ2-7; possible D gene TRBD1, 6 bases. The V and J ends lost 5 bases and 0 bases respectively, with 14 bases between them. The CDR3 spans 15 residues. Germline lookup yields CDR1 LNHDA and CDR2 SQIVND (reference sequence). The CDR3 coding sequence is TGTGCCAGTAGTGTGACAGGCTTCCTCTCCTACGAGCAGTACTTC. Translation: CASSVTGFLSYEQYF.

The rearrangement uses TRBV19 and TRBJ2-7, with 9 bases matching TRBD1. The V gene end was trimmed by 5 bases and the J gene end by 6 bases; junction bases not matched to a gene: 8. Per germline, CDR1 LNHDA and CDR2 SQIVND (reference sequence). The CDR3 extends over 14 amino acids. In DNA, the CDR3 is TGTGCCAGTAGTGAGACAGGGGGGACCGGCGAGCAGTACTTC. Protein product: CASSETGGTGEQYF.

A remark on this clone: This sample also contains other DNA sequences that code for the same CDR3. The CDR3 sequence is CASSRRSGETQYF. The CDR3 DNA reads as TGTGCCAGCAGCCGACGGAGTGGGGAGACCCAGTACTTC. The chain recombines TRBV25-1 with TRBJ2-5; D gene ambiguous. The CDR3 consists of 13 residues. The germline V gene has CDR1 MGHDK and CDR2 SYGVNS. The V end lost 6 bases, the J end lost 5 bases, and 13 bases lay between the germline ends.

This rearrangement joins TRBV5-4 to TRBJ2-7, with TRBD2 matching 7 bases. V shed 4 bases, J shed 0 bases, and the junction held 13 bases outside the gene matches. The length of the CDR3 is 17 residues. Germline loops: CDR1 SGHNT, CDR2 YYREEE (reference sequence). CDR3 nucleotides: TGTGCCAGCAGCCCCGAGAGAGACACGGGAGGCTCCTACGAGCAGTACTTC. Residues: CASSPERDTGGSYEQYF. The variable domain in full, completed from reference TRBV5-4 and TRBJ2-7, reads ETGVTQSPTHLIKTRGQQVTLRCSSQSGHNTVSWYQQALGQGPQFIFQYYREEENGRGNFPPRFSGLQFPNYSSELNVNALELDDSALYLCASSPERDTGGSYEQYFGPGTRLTVT.